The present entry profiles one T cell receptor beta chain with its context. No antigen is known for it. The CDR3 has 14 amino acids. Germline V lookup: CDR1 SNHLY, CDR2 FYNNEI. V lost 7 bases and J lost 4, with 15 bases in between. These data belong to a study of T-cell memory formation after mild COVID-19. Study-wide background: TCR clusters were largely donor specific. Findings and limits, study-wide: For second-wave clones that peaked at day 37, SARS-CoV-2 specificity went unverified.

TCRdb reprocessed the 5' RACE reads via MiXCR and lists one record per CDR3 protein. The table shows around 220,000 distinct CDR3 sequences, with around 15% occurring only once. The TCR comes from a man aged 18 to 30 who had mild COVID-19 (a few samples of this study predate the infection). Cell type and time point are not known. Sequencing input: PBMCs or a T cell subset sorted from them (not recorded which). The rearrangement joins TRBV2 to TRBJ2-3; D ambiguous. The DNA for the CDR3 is TGTGCCAGCACCCGGGCCCTTGGGGCAGATACGCAGTATTTT. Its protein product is CASTRALGADTQYF.